This T cell receptor (beta chain) was recovered during a study of control samples from healthy donors and cancer patients. The data were produced by immunoSEQ multiplex PCR, yet TCRdb's version contains in-frame clones alone and is incomplete. The data hold around 120,000 clones, with roughly 92% observed a single time. Germline CDR1 reads SGDLS; CDR2 reads YYNGEE. This CDR3 comprises 13 residues. With respect to this clone: A read error may produce the germline difference seen at one junction end.

The chain recombines TRBV9 with TRBJ2-2; tentatively, D is TRBD2 (6 bases). The sample taken for sequencing was blood. The clonotype comes from a young man in good health. Written as DNA, the CDR3 is TGTGCCAGCAGCGTAGCACTAGCCGGGGGGCTGTTTTTT. It encodes CASSVALAGGLFF.